This T cell receptor beta chain was observed in a study of Tregs in tolerant kidney transplant recipients. In the study overall: The nonmyeloablative bone marrow transplants came from related graft donors, with transient mixed chimerism.

Germline V lookup: CDR1 MDHEN, CDR2 SYDVKM. V was clipped by 4 bases and J by 2 bases; unmatched bases: 2. This CDR3 is built from 14 residues. Study outcomes and limitations: No direct test of biological reproducibility was done here. Antigen-driven expansion was suggested because donor-specific Tregs expanded more than all Tregs in tolerant patients.

Profiled with immunoSEQ multiplex PCR; TCRdb holds only in-frame clones, not every one. The sample contains approximately 69,000 clones, roughly nine tenths of which appear only once. Unstimulated Tregs (CD4+CD25+CD127-) and CD4+CD25- non-Tregs were sorted from PBMCs. Concerning this clone itself: Its antigen is still unknown.

The receptor's source is a human donor who received a combined kidney and bone marrow transplant. The material was CD4+ T cells from blood, obtained before the transplant. The chain is built from TRBV28 and TRBJ2-7, with 10 positions matching TRBD1. In DNA, the CDR3 is TGTGCCAGCAGTTCCGGGACAGGGGCCTACGAGCAGTACTTC. Residues: CASSSGTGAYEQYF.